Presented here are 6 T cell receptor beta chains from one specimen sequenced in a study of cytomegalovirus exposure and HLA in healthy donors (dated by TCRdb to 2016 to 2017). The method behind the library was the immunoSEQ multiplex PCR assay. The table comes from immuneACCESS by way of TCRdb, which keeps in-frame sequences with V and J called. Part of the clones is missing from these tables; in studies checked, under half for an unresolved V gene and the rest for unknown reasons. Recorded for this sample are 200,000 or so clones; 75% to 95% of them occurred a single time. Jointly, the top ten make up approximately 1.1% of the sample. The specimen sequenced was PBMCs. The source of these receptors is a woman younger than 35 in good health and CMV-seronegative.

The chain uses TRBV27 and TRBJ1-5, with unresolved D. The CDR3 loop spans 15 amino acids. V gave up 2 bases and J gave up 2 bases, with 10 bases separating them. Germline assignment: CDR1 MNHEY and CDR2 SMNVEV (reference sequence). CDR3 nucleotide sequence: TGTGCCAGCAGTTTACGTATCGGAGGCAATCAGCCCCAGCATTTT. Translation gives CASSLRIGGNQPQHF.

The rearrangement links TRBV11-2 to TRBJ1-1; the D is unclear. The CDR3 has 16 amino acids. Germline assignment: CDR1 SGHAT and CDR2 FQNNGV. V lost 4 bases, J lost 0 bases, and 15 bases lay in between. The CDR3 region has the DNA TGTGCCAGCAGCTCTCCGACTTCCGTCATGAACACTGAAGCTTTCTTT. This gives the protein CASSSPTSVMNTEAFF.

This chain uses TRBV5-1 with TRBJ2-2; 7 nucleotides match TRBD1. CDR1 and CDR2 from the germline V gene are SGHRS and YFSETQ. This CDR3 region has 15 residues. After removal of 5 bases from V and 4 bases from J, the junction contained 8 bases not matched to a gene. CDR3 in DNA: TGCGCCAGCAGTCCCTACAGGGGCTCCACCGGGGAGCTGTTTTTT. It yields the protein CASSPYRGSTGELFF.

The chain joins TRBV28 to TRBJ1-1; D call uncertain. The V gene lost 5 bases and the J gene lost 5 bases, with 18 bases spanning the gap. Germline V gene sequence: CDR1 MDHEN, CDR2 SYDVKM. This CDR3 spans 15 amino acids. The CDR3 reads CASSITPGSGTEAFF. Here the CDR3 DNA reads TGTGCCAGCAGTATAACACCCGGATCGGGGACTGAAGCTTTCTTT.

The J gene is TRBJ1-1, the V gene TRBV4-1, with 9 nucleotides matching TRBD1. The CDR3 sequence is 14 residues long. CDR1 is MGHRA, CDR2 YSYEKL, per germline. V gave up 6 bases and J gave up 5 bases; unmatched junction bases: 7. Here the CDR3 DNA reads TGCGCCAGCAGACAGGGGGCGCGCCTAACTGAAGCTTTCTTT. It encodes CASRQGARLTEAFF.

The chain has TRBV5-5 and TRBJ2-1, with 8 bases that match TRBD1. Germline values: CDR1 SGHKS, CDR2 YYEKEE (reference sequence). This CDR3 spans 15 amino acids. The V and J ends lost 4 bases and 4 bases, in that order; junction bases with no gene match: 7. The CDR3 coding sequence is TGTGCCAGCAGCCACGGACAGGGAATTTACAATGAGCAGTTCTTC. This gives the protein CASSHGQGIYNEQFF. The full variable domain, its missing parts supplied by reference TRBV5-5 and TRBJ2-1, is DAGVTQSPTHLIKTRGQQVTLRCSPISGHKSVSWYQQVLGQGPQFIFQYYEKEERGRGNFPDRFSARQFPNYSSELNVNALLLGDSALYLCASSHGQGIYNEQFFGPGTRLTVL.